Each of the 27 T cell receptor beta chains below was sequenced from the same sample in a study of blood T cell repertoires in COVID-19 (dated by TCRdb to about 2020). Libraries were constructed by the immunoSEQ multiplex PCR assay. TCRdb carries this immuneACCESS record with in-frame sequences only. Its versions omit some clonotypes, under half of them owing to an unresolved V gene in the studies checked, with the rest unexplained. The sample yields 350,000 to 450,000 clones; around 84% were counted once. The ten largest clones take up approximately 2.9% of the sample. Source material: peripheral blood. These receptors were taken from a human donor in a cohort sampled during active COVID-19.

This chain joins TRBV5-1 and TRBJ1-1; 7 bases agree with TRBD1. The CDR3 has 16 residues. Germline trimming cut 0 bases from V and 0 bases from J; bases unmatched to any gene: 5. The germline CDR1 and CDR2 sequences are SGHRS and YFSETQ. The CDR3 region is CASSLGTGEMNTEAFF. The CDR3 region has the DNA TGCGCCAGCAGCTTGGGGACAGGCGAGATGAACACTGAAGCTTTCTTT.

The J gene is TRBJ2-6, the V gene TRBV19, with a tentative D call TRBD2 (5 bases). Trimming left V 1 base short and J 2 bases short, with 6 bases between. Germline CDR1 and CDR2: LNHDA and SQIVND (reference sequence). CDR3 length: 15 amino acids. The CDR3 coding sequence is TGTGCCAGTAGTATAGGAGGGCCTGGGGCCAACGTCCTGACTTTC. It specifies CASSIGGPGANVLTF.

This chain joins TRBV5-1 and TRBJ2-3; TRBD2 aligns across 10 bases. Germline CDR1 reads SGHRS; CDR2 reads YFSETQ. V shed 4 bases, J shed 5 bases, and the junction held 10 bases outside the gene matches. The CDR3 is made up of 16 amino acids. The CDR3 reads CASSAASSGGGDTQYF. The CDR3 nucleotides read TGCGCCAGCAGCGCCGCTTCTAGCGGGGGAGGAGATACGCAGTATTTT.

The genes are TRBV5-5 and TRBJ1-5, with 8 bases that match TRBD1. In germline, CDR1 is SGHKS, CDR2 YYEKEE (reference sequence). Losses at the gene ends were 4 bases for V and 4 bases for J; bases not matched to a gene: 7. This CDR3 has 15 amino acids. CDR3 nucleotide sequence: TGTGCCAGCAGCCGGGGACAGGTGGGTAATCAGCCCCAGCATTTT. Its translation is CASSRGQVGNQPQHF.

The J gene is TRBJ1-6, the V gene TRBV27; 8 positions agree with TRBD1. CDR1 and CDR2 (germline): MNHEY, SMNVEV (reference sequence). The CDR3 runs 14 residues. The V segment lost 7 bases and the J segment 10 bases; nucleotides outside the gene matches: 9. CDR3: CASTHGQGESPLHF. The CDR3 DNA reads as TGTGCCAGCACCCATGGACAGGGAGAATCACCCCTCCACTTT.

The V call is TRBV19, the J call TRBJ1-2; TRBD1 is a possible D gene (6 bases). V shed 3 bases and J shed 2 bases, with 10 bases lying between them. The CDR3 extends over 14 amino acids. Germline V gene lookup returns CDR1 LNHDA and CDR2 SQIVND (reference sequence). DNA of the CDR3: TGTGCCAGTAGTATCAGGGACATAAACTATGGCTACACCTTC. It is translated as CASSIRDINYGYTF.

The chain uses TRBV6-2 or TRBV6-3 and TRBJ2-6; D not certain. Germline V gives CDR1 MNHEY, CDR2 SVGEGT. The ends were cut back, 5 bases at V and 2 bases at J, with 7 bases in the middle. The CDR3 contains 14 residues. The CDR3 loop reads CASSREAGANVLTF. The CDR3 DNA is TGTGCCAGCAGTCGTGAGGCTGGGGCCAACGTCCTGACTTTC.

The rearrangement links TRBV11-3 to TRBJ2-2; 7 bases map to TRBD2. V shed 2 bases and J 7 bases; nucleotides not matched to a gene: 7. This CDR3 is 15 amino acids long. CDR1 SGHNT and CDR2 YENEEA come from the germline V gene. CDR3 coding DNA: TGTGCCAGCAGCTTATATGGCGGGAGCGGCGGGGAGCTGTTTTTT. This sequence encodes CASSLYGGSGGELFF.

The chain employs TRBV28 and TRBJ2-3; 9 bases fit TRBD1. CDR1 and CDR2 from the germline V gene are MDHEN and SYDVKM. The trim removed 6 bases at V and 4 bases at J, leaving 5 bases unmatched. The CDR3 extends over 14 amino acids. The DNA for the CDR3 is TGTGCCAGCAGGGGGACAGGGTTCTCAGATACGCAGTATTTT. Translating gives CASRGTGFSDTQYF.

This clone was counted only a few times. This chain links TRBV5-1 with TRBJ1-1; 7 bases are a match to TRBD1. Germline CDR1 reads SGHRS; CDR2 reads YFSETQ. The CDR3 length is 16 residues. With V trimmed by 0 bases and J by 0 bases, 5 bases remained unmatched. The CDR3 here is CASSLGQGGMNTEAFF. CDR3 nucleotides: TGCGCCAGCAGCTTGGGACAGGGCGGAATGAACACTGAAGCTTTCTTT.

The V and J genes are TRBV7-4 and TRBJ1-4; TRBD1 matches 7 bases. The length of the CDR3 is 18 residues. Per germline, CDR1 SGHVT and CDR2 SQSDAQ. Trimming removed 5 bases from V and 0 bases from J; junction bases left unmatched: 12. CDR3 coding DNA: TGTGCCAGCAGCCCCCGACAGGGTAGTGGGGCAACTAATGAAAAACTGTTTTTT. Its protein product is CASSPRQGSGATNEKLFF.

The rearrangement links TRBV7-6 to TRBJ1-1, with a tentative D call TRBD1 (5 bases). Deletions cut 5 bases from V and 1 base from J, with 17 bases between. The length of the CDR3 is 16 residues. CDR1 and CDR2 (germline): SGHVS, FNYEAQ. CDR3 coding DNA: TGTGCCAGCAGCAGGGACTCCGGAGGGGCGAACACTGAAGCTTTCTTT. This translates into CASSRDSGGANTEAFF.

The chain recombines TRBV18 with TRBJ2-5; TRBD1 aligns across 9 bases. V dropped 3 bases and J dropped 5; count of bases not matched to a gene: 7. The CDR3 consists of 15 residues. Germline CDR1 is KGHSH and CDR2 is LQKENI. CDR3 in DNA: TGTGCCAGCTCACCCGAACAGGGGGCCGGTGAGACCCAGTACTTC. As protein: CASSPEQGAGETQYF.

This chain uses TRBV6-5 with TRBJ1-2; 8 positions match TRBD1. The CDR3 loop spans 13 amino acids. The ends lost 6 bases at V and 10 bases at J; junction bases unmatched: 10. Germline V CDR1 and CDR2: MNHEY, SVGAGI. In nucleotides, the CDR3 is TGTGCCAGCAGCTTCCGGGGACAGGATGCCTACACCTTC. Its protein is CASSFRGQDAYTF.

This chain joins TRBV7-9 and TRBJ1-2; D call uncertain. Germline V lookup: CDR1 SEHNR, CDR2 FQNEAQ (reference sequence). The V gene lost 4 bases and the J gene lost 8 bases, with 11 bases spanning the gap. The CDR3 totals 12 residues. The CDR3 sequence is CASSSEGGGYTF. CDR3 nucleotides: TGTGCCAGCAGCTCAGAGGGCGGGGGCTACACCTTC.

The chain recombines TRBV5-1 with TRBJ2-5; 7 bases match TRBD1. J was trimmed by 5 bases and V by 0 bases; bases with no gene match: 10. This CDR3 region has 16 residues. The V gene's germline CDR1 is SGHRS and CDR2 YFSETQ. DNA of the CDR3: TGCGCCAGCAGCTTGGGGTATTTAGGGGGCTTGGAGACCCAGTACTTC. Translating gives CASSLGYLGGLETQYF. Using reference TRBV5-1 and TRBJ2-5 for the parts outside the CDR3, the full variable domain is KAGVTQTPRYLIKTRGQQVTLSCSPISGHRSVSWYQQTPGQGLQFLFEYFSETQRNKGNFPGRFSGRQFSNSRSEMNVSTLELGDSALYLCASSLGYLGGLETQYFGPGTRLLVL.

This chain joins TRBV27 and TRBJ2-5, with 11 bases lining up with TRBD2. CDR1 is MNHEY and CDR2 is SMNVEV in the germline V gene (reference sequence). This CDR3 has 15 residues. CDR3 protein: CANRAGTSGQETQYF. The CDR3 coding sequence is TGTGCTAATCGGGCCGGGACTAGCGGTCAAGAGACCCAGTACTTC.

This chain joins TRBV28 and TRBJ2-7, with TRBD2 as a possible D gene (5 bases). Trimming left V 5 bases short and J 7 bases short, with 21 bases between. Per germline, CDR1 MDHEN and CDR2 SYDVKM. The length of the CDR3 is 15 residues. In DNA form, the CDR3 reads TGTGCCAGCAGTGGCCGCTCAGCACGACTACAGGAGCAGTACTTC. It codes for CASSGRSARLQEQYF.

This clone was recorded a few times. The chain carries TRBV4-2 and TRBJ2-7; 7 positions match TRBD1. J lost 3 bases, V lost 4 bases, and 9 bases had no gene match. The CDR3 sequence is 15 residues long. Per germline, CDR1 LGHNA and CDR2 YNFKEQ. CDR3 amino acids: CASSPIRTGFYEQYF. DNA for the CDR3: TGTGCCAGCAGCCCTATTAGGACAGGATTCTACGAGCAGTACTTC.

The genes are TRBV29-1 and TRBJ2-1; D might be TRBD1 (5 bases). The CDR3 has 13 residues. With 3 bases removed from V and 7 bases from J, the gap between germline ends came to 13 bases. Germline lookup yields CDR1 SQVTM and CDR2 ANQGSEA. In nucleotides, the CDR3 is TGCAGCGTTGAGGGTGCCAGGGTGAATGAGCAGTTCTTC. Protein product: CSVEGARVNEQFF.

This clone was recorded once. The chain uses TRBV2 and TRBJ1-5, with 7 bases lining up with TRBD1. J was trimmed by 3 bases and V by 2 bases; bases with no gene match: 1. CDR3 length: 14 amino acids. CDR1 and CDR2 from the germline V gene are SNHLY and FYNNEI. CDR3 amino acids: CASSERGLNQPQHF. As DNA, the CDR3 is TGTGCCAGCAGTGAAAGGGGGCTCAATCAGCCCCAGCATTTT.

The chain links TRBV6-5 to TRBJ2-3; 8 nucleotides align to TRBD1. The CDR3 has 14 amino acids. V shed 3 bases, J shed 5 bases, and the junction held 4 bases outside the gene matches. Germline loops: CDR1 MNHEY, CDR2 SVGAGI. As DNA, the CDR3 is TGTGCCAGCAGTTATAATACAGGGGGAGATACGCAGTATTTT. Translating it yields CASSYNTGGDTQYF.

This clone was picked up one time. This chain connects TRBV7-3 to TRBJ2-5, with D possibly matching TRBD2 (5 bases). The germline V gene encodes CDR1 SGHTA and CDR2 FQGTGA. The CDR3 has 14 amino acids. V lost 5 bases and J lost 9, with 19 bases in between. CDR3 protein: CASSPGGGGAAQYF. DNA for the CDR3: TGTGCCAGCAGCCCCGGTGGCGGAGGAGCGGCCCAGTACTTC. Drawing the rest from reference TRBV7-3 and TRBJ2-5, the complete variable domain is GAGVSQTPSNKVTEKGKYVELRCDPISGHTALYWYRQSLGQGPEFLIYFQGTGAADDSGLPNDRFFAVRPEGSVSTLKIQRTERGDSAVYLCASSPGGGGAAQYFGPGTRLLVL.

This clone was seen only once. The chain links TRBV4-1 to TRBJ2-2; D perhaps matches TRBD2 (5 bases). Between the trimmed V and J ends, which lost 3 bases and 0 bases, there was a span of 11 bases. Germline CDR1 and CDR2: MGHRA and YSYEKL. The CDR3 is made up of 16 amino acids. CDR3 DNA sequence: TGCGCCAGCAGCCATTCCCTAGCAGCGAACACCGGGGAGCTGTTTTTT. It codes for CASSHSLAANTGELFF.

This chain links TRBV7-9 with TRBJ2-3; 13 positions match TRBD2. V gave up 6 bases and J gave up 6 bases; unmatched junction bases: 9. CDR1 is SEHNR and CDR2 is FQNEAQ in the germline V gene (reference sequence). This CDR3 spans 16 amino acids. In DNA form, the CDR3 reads TGTGCCAGCAGGGCCGGGACTAGCGGGAAAATGGATACGCAGTATTTT. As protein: CASRAGTSGKMDTQYF. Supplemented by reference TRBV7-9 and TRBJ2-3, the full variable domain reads DTGVSQNPRHKITKRGQNVTFRCDPISEHNRLYWYRQTLGQGPEFLTYFQNEAQLEKSRLLSDRFSAERPKGSFSTLEIQRTEQGDSAMYLCASRAGTSGKMDTQYFGPGTRLTVL.

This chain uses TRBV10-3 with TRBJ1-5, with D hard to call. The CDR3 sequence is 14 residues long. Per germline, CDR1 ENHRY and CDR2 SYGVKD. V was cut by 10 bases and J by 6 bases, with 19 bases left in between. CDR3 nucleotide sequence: TGTGCCACCTCCTCGGGGAAAGGAGGTCAGCCCCAGCATTTT. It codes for CATSSGKGGQPQHF.

In DNA, the CDR3 is TGTGCCAGCAGCCTCACTAGCGGGAGGCCTACAGATACGCAGTATTTT. As protein: CASSLTSGRPTDTQYF. The chain links TRBV7-9 to TRBJ2-3, with TRBD2 identical over 12 bases. J was trimmed by 3 bases and V by 5 bases; bases with no gene match: 6. CDR3 size: 16 residues. CDR1 is SEHNR, CDR2 FQNEAQ, per germline (reference sequence).